Shown below are 2 T cell receptor beta chains from a single sample sequenced in a study of Ad26.COV2.S vaccination and SARS-CoV-2 variants. TCRdb's table, derived via immunoSEQ multiplex PCR, lists solely in-frame clones and lacks some. The sample contains hundreds of thousands of clones, 75% to 95% of which appear only once. Treatment defined: some 20 received Ad26.COV2.S at low or high dose, single or two shots; roughly five received placebo; per-sample allocation not given. Collection of the samples took place on day 63 after the first injection of vaccine or placebo. The input for sequencing was peripheral blood, taken in a trial of Ad26.COV2.S vaccine versus placebo. The receptor set was obtained from a person between 18 and 65 years old who received the Ad26.COV2.S COVID-19 vaccine or a placebo.

This clone occurred a few times. V and J are TRBV6-5 and TRBJ2-7; a possible D gene is TRBD2 (6 bases). Per germline, CDR1 MNHEY and CDR2 SVGAGI. V was pared by 6 bases and J by 6 bases, with 12 bases between. This CDR3 region has 12 residues. Here the CDR3 reads CASSPGRSEQYF. CDR3 nucleotide sequence: TGTGCCAGCAGCCCAGGGAGGTCCGAGCAGTACTTC.

This chain uses TRBV30 with TRBJ1-3, with 10 bases aligning to TRBD1. Germline values: CDR1 GTSNPN, CDR2 SVGIG (reference sequence). V shed 4 bases and J 2 bases; nucleotides not matched to a gene: 2. The CDR3 runs 14 residues. The CDR3 coding sequence is TGTGCCTGGACGACAGGGGGCCCTGGAAACACCATATATTTT. It yields the protein CAWTTGGPGNTIYF.